This T cell receptor (beta chain) was documented in a study of blood T cell repertoires in COVID-19. This clone was recorded a few times. Sequencing used immunoSEQ multiplex PCR; TCRdb keeps in-frame clones, though not all of them. Here the sample spans under 40,000 clones, 70% to 90% being singletons. V was shortened by 0 bases and J by 2 bases, with 14 bases between the two germline ends. The CDR3 contains 16 residues. Looked up from germline, CDR1 is LGHNA and CDR2 is YNFKEQ. The TCR sequence derives from a man in his sixties or seventies with active COVID-19. This rearrangement joins TRBV4-2 to TRBJ2-7, with D possibly TRBD1 on 6 matching bases. Sequencing input: peripheral blood. The DNA of the CDR3 is TGTGCCAGCAGCCAAGAGGTCGGGGACACCGCCTACGAGCAGTACTTC. Encoded protein: CASSQEVGDTAYEQYF.